This TCR beta chain was identified in a study of CXCR3-negative and CXCR3-positive naive CD8 T cells. As to this clonotype: Its cognate antigen is unknown.

UMI-tagged TRB cDNA libraries were built via 5' RACE. Reprocessing the 5' RACE reads, TCRdb reports a single entry for every CDR3 protein and omits DNA. The sample's table shows about 130,000 distinct CDR3 sequences. CDR1 MDHEN and CDR2 SYDVKM come from the germline V gene. The CDR3 is 14 amino acids. The study's findings and limits: High diversity, comparable across both naive subsets, contrasted with much lower diversity in memory CD8+ cells. CXCR3-positive naive cells carried more hydrophobic TRB CDR3s than CXCR3-negative ones.

CD45RO-CCR7+CD27+CD95- was the phenotype of naive CD8+ T cells. The V and J genes are TRBV28 and TRBJ1-5; with no DNA, the TCRdb D assignment of TRBD1 cannot be verified. The clonotype originates from a human donor in good health. Some clones in this sample may be carry-over from other donors' samples. Sequencing was carried out using naive CXCR3- CD8+ T cells from blood. The subset is: CD45RO-CCR7+CD27+CD95- naive CD8+ T cells lacking CXCR3 (TNR3-). CDR3 amino acids: CASSFQGGNQPQHF.